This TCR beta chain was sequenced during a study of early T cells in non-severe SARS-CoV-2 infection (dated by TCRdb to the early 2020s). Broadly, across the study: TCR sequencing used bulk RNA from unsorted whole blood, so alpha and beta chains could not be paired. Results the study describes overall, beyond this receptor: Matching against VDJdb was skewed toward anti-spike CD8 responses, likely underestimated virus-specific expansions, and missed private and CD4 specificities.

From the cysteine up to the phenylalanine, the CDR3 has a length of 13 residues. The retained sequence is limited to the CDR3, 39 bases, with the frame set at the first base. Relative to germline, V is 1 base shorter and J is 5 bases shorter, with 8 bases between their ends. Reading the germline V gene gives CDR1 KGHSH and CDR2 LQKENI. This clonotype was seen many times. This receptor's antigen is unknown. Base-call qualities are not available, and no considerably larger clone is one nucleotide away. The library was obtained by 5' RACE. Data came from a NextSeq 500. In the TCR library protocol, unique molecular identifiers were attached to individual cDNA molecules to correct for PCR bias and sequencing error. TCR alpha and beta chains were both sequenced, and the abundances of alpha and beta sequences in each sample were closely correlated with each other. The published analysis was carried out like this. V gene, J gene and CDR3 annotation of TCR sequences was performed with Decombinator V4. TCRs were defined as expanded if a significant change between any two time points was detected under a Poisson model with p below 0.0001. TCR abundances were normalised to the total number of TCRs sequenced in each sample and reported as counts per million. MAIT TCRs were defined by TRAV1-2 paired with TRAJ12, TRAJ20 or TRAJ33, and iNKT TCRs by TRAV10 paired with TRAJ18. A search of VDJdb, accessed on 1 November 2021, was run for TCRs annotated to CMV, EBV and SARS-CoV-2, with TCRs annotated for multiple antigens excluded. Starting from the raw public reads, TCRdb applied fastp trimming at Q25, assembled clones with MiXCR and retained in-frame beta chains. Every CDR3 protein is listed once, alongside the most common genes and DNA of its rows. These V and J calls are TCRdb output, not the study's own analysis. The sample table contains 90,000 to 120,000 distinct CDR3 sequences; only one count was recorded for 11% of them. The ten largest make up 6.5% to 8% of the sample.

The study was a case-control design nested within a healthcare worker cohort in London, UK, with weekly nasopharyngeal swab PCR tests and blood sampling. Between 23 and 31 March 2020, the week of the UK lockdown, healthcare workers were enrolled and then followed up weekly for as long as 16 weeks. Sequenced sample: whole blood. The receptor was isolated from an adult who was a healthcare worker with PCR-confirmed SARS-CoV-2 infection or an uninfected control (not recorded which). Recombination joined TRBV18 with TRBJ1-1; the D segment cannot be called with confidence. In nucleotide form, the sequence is TGTGCCAGCTCACCACTTCCGAGGACTGAAGCTTTCTTT. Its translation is CASSPLPRTEAFF.